The rows below give T cell receptor beta chains drawn from one sample of a study of shared clonotypes between healthy human individuals. The repertoire was sequenced with immunoSEQ multiplex PCR; TCRdb's copy has only in-frame clones and lacks some. The sample holds a few million clones, just under 95% seen once. The sequenced sample consisted of naive CD8+ T cells from PBMCs. The source is a man between 18 and 29 years old in good health. Some clones in this sample may be carry-over from other donors' samples. Each CDR3 is given with its conserved first and last residue. A D gene is named only where the DNA matches it firmly. Rows give clone size only sometimes, using once, few, many, or a class for an expanded clone.

CDR3 DNA,CDR3 protein,clone size,D gene,J gene,V gene
TGCGCCAGCAGCCACCCACCGAGTAGGGGCAATGAGCAGTTCTTC,CASSHPPSRGNEQFF,NA,NA,TRBJ2-1,TRBV4-1
TGTGCCAGCAGTCCAGGGACAGGCCTATACAATGAGCAGTTCTTC,CASSPGTGLYNEQFF,once,TRBD1,TRBJ2-1,TRBV27
TGCGCCAGCAGCCAAGATACCAGTCGCGAGCAGTACTTC,CASSQDTSREQYF,NA,NA,TRBJ2-7,TRBV4-3
TGTGCCAGCAGTGGACGGACAGGCCCCAACGAGCAGTACTTC,CASSGRTGPNEQYF,NA,TRBD1,TRBJ2-7,TRBV28
TGTGCCAGCAGCGGGCAGCACTCTGGGGCCAACGTCCTGACTTTC,CASSGQHSGANVLTF,NA,NA,TRBJ2-6,TRBV9
TGTGCCAGCAGTTTTCTTGCGGGACAGGGGACCAGAGGGCAGACCCAGTACTTC,CASSFLAGQGTRGQTQYF,once,TRBD1,TRBJ2-5,TRBV27
TGCGCCAGCAGCCAAGAAAGGGGGGGCAGGACCGCCACAGATACGCAGTATTTT,CASSQERGGRTATDTQYF,NA,NA,TRBJ2-3,TRBV4-1
TGTGCCAGCAGCTTAGGGACAGGGCAATACGAGCAGTACTTC,CASSLGTGQYEQYF,NA,TRBD1,TRBJ2-7,TRBV7-6
TGTGCCAGTAGCCACTTCTCCTACAATGAGCAGTTCTTC,CASSHFSYNEQFF,NA,NA,TRBJ2-1,TRBV19
TGTGCCAGCAGTCCCAGGATGGGTGCCGCTGAAGCTTTCTTT,CASSPRMGAAEAFF,NA,NA,TRBJ1-1,TRBV27
TGCAGCGTTGAGGGCGGGACTGAAGCTTTCTTT,CSVEGGTEAFF,NA,NA,TRBJ1-1,TRBV29-1
TGTGCCAGCAGTTTAATTTTCGTGGTCGGTGAGCAGTTCTTC,CASSLIFVVGEQFF,NA,NA,TRBJ2-1,TRBV28
TGTGCCAGCTCCCTAACGGCGGTCTCCTACAATGAGCAGTTCTTC,CASSLTAVSYNEQFF,NA,NA,TRBJ2-1,TRBV28
TGCGCCAGCAGCCCCAGCCCCCCCTACGAGCAGTACTTC,CASSPSPPYEQYF,NA,NA,TRBJ2-7,TRBV4-1
TGTGCCAGCACCTCTATTCCGGGGGAGACCCAGTACTTC,CASTSIPGETQYF,NA,NA,TRBJ2-5,TRBV7-9
TGTGCCAGCAGCTTAAGCAGATCCACCGGGGAGCTGTTTTTT,CASSLSRSTGELFF,NA,NA,TRBJ2-2,TRBV7-2
TGCAGCGGTCTCGCAGGGCGTGAGCAGTACTTC,CSGLAGREQYF,NA,NA,TRBJ2-7,TRBV29-1
TGTGCCAGCAGCTTAGAATTCAGGGCCTTGGGGACCCAGTACTTC,CASSLEFRALGTQYF,NA,NA,TRBJ2-5,TRBV7-6
TGTGCCAGCAGCTTGTCCGACAGGGCGGACGGGGAGCTGTTTTTT,CASSLSDRADGELFF,NA,TRBD1,TRBJ2-2,TRBV7-9
TGTGCCAGTAGCGCGACTAGCGGGAGAATAAGTCGCTACGAGCAGTACTTC,CASSATSGRISRYEQYF,NA,TRBD2,TRBJ2-7,TRBV19
TGTGCCAGCAGCTTAGTCGGGACAGGGCTTTTAAAAGAGACCCAGTACTTC,CASSLVGTGLLKETQYF,NA,TRBD1,TRBJ2-5,TRBV7-8
TGTGCCAGCAGCGCGACAGGGGTTAGGGCCACTGAAGCTTTCTTT,CASSATGVRATEAFF,once,TRBD1,TRBJ1-1,TRBV9
TGTGCCAGCAGTCCCCAGGGGCATGAGCAGTTCTTC,CASSPQGHEQFF,once,NA,TRBJ2-1,TRBV28
TGTGCCACCAGCAGAGGGACAAGACTAGCGGGAGATAATACGCAGTATTTT,CATSRGTRLAGDNTQYF,NA,TRBD2,TRBJ2-3,TRBV15
TGTGCCAGCAGTTTAAGACCGGGTTTGAACACCGGGGAGCTGTTTTTT,CASSLRPGLNTGELFF,NA,NA,TRBJ2-2,TRBV27
TGCAGCGTTGAAGGGCCAGGGGGTTGGGAGACCCAGTACTTC,CSVEGPGGWETQYF,NA,TRBD1,TRBJ2-5,TRBV29-1
TGTGCCAGCAGTTGGGTCCGGGCGATAGATACGCAGTATTTT,CASSWVRAIDTQYF,once,NA,TRBJ2-3,TRBV28
TGTGCCAGCCCCTTGGAGGGGCTGGAAAACACTGAAGCTTTCTTT,CASPLEGLENTEAFF,NA,NA,TRBJ1-1,TRBV6-1
TGTGCCAGCAGCTTACGCCCCCACGAGCAGTACTTC,CASSLRPHEQYF,NA,NA,TRBJ2-7,TRBV11-2
TGTGCCAGCAGCCTAGGGGGGGTGGTGTTCTACGAGCAGTACTTC,CASSLGGVVFYEQYF,NA,NA,TRBJ2-7,TRBV7-9
TGTGCCAGCAGCCTAGCGGGAGTCTACAATGAGCAGTTCTTC,CASSLAGVYNEQFF,NA,TRBD2,TRBJ2-1,TRBV7-8
TGTGCCAGCAGCTTAGTGGGAGGGCGCGGGGACATTCAGTACTTC,CASSLVGGRGDIQYF,NA,TRBD2,TRBJ2-4,TRBV11-3
TGTGCCAGCAACATGGGCGGCTCCTACGAGCAGTACTTC,CASNMGGSYEQYF,NA,NA,TRBJ2-7,TRBV27
TGTGCCAGCACCAACGGGACAGACGGCTACACCTTC,CASTNGTDGYTF,NA,TRBD1,TRBJ1-2,TRBV27
TGTGCCAGCAGCGGACGGACGGTGAACACTGAAGCTTTCTTT,CASSGRTVNTEAFF,few,NA,TRBJ1-1,TRBV7-9
TGTGCCAGCAGCATTCCGACTAGCTCTGGAGAGACCCAGTACTTC,CASSIPTSSGETQYF,NA,TRBD2,TRBJ2-5,TRBV7-9
TGTGCCAGCAGCTTAGTTGAGGGAAACACTGAAGCTTTCTTT,CASSLVEGNTEAFF,NA,NA,TRBJ1-1,TRBV11-1
TGTGCCAGCAGGAGAGTAGACAGACCTAATGAAAAACTGTTTTTT,CASRRVDRPNEKLFF,NA,NA,TRBJ1-4,TRBV6-5
TGTGCCAGCAGGACTGACTTTACTGACTATGGCTACACCTTC,CASRTDFTDYGYTF,NA,NA,TRBJ1-2,TRBV28
TGTGCCAGCAGCTACGCGCACACCTATGGCTACACCTTC,CASSYAHTYGYTF,NA,NA,TRBJ1-2,TRBV6-5
TGTGCCACCAGCAGAGTGCCCCGGGGGACTGAAGCTTTCTTT,CATSRVPRGTEAFF,NA,NA,TRBJ1-1,TRBV15
TGTGCCAGCAGTGATTCAGGGAAAGTGCAGTACTTC,CASSDSGKVQYF,NA,NA,TRBJ2-5,TRBV25-1
TGTGCCAGCAGCTTTTCGACTAGCGGGAGTTACAATGAGCAGTTCTTC,CASSFSTSGSYNEQFF,NA,TRBD2,TRBJ2-1,TRBV7-9
TGTGCCAGCAGCTGGACAAGAGCTAACTATGGCTACACCTTC,CASSWTRANYGYTF,NA,NA,TRBJ1-2,TRBV6-5
TGTGCCAGCTCACCACCTCCCGGGGCAGTGAACACTGAAGCTTTCTTT,CASSPPPGAVNTEAFF,NA,NA,TRBJ1-1,TRBV18
TGTGCCAGCAGTTCCCTCCAAGTGGGAACCAAAAACATTCAGTACTTC,CASSSLQVGTKNIQYF,once,NA,TRBJ2-4,TRBV27
TGTGCCAGCAGTATCGGAGGGGGTCAAGAGACCCAGTACTTC,CASSIGGGQETQYF,NA,NA,TRBJ2-5,TRBV27
TGCGCCAGCAGCGACATCCCAGGGACTAGCGTCTACAATGAGCAGTTCTTC,CASSDIPGTSVYNEQFF,once,TRBD2,TRBJ2-1,TRBV4-1
TGTGCCAGTAGTCAGTGGGACACCTTCTACGAGCAGTACTTC,CASSQWDTFYEQYF,NA,NA,TRBJ2-7,TRBV19
TGTGCCAGCAGCTTTAGGACAGAGCGGAACACTGAAGCTTTCTTT,CASSFRTERNTEAFF,NA,NA,TRBJ1-1,TRBV7-9
TGTGCCAGCAGTACGACCGGGGTATCGGGCTACAATGAGCAGTTCTTC,CASSTTGVSGYNEQFF,NA,NA,TRBJ2-1,TRBV27
TGTGCCAGCAGTTCAAGGCGGGGACAGGGGGCCTACGAGCAGTACTTC,CASSSRRGQGAYEQYF,NA,TRBD1,TRBJ2-7,TRBV11-2
TGTGCCAGCAGCCCGGGACTAGCGGGAGTTATGAGCGGGGAGCTGTTTTTT,CASSPGLAGVMSGELFF,NA,TRBD2,TRBJ2-2,TRBV7-2